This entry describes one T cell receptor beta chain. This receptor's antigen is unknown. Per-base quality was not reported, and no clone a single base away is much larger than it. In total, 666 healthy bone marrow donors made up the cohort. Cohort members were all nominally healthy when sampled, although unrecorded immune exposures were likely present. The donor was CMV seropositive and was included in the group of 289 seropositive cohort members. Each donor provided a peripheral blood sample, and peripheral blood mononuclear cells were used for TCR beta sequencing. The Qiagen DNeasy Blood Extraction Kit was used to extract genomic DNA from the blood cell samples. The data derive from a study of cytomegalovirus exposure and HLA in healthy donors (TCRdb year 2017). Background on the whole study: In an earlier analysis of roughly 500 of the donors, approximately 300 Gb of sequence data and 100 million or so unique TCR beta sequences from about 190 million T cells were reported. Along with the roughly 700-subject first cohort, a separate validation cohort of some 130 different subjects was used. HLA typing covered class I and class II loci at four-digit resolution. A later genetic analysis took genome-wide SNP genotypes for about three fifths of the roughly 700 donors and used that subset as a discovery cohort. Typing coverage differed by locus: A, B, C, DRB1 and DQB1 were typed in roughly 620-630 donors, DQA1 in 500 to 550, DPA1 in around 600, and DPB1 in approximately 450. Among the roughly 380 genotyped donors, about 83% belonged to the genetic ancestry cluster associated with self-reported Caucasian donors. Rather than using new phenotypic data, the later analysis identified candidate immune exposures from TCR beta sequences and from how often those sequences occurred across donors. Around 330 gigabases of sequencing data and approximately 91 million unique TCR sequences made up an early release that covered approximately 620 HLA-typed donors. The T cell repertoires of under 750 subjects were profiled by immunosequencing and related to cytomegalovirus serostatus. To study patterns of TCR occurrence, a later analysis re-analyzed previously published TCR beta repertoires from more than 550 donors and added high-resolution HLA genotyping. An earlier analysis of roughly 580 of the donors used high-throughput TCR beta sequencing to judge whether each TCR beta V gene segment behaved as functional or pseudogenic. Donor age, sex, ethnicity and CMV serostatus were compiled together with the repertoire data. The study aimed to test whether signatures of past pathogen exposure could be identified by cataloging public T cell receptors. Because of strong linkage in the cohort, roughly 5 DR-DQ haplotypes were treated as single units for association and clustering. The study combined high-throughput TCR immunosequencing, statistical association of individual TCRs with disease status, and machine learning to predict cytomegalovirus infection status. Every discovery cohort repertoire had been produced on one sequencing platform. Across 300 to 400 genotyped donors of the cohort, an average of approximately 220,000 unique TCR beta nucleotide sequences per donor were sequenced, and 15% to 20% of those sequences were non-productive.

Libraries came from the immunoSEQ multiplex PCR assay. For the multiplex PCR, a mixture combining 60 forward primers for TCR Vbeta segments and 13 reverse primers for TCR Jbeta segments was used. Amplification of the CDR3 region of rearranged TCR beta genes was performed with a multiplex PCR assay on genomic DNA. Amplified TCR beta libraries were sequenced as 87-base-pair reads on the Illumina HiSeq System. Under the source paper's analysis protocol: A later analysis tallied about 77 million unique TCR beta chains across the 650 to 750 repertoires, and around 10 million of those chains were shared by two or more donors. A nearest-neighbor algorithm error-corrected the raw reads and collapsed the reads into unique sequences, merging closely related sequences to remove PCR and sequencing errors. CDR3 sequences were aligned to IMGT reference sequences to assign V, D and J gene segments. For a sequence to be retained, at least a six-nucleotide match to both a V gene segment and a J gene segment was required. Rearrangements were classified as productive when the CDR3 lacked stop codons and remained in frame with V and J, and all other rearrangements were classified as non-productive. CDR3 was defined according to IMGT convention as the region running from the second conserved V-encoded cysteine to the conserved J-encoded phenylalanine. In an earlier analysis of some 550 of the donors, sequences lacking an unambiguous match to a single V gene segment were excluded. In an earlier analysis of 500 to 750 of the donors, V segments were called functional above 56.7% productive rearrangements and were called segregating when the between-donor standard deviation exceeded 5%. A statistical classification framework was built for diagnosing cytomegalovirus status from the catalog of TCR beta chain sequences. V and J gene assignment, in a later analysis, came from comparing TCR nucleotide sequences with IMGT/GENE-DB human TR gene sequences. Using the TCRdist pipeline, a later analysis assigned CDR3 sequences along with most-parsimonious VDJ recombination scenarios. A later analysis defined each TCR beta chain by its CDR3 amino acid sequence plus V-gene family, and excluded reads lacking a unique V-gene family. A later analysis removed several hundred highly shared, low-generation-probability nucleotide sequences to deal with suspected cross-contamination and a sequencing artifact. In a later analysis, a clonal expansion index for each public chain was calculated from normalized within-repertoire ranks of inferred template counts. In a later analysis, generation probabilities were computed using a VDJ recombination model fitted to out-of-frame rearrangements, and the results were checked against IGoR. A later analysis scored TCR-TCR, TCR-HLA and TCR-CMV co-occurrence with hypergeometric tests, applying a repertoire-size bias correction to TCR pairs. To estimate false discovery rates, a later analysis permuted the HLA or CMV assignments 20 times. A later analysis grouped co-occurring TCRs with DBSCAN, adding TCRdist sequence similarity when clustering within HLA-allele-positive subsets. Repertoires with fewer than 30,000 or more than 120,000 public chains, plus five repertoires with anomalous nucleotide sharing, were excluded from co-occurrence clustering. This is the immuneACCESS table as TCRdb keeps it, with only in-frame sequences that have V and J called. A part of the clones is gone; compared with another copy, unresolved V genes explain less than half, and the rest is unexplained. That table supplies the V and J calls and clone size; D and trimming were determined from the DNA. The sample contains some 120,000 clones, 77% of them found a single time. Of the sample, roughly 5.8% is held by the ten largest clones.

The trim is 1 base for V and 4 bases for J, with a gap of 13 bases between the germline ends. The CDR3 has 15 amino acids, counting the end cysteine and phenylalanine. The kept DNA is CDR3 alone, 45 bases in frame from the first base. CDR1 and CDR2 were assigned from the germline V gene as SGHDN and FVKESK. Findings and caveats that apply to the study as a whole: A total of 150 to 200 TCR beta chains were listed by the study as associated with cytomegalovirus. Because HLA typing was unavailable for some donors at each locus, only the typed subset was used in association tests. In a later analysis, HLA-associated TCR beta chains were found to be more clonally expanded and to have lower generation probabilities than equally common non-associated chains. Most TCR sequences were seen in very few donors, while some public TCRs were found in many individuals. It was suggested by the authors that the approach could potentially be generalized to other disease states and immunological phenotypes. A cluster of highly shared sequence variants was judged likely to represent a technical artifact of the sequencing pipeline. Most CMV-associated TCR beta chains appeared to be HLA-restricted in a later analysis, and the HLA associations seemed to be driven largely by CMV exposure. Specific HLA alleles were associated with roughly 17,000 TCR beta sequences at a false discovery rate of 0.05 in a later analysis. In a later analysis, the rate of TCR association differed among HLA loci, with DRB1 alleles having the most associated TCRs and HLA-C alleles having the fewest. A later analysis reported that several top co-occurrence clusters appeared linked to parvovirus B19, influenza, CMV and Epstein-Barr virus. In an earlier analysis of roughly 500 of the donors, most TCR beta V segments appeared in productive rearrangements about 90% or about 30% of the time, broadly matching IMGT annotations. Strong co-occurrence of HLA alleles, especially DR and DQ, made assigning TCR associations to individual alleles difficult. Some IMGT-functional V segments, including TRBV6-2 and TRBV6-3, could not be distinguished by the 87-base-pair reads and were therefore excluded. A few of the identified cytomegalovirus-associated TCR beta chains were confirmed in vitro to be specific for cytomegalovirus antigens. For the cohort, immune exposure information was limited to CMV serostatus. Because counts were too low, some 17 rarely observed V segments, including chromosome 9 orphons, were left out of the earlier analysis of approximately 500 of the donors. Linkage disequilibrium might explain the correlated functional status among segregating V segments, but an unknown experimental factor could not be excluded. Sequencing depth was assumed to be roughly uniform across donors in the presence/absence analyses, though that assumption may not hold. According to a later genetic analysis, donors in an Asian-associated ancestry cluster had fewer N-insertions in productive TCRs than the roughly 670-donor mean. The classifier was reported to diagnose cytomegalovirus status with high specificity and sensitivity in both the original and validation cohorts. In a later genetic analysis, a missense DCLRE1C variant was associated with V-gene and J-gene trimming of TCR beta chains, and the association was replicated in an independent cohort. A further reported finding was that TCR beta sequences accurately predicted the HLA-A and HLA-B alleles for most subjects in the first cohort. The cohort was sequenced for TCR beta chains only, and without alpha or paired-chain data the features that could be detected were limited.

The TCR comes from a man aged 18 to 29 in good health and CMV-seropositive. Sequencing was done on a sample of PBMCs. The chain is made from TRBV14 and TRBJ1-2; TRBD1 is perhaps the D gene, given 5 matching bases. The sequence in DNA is TGTGCCAGCAGCCAAGGGGCGGGGGTCGGCTATGGCTACACCTTC. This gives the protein CASSQGAGVGYGYTF.